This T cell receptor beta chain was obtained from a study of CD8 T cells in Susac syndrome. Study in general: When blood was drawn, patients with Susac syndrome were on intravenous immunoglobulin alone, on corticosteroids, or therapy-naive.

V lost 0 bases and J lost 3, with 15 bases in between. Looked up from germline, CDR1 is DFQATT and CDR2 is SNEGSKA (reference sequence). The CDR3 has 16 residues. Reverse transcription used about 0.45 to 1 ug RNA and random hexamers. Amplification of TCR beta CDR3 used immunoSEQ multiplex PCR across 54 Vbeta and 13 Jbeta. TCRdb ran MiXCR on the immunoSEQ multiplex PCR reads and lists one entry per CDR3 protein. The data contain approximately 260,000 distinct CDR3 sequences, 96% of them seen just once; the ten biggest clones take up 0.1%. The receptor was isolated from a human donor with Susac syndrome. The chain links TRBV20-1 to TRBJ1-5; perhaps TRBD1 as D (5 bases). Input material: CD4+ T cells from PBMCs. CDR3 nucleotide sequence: TGCAGTGCTAGAGATTTTTCCGGGACCGACAATCAGCCCCAGCATTTT. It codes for CSARDFSGTDNQPQHF.